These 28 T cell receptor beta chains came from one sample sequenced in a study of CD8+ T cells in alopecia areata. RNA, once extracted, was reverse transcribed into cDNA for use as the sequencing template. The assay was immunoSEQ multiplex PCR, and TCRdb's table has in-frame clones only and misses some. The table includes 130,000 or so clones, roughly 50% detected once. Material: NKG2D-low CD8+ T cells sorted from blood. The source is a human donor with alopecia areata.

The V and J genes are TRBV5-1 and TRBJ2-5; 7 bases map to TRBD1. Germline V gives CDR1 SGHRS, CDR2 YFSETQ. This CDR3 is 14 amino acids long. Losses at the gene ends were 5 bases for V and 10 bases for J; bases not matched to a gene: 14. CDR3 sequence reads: CASSFGRATGDQYF. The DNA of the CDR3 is TGCGCCAGCAGTTTCGGCAGGGCTACAGGGGACCAGTACTTC.

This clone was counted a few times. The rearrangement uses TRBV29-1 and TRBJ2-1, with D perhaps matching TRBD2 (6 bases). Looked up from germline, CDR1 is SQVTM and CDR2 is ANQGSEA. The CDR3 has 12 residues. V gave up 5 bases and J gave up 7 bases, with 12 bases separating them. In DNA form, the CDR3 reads TGCAGCGTTTCCGGGACTGAGAATGAGCAGTTCTTC. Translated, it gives CSVSGTENEQFF.

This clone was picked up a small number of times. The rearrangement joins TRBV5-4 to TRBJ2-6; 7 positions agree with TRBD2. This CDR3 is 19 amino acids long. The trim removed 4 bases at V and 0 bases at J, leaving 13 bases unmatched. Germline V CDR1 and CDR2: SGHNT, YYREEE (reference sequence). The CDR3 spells CASSAPGGQYDSGANVLTF. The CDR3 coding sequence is TGTGCCAGCAGCGCTCCGGGAGGCCAGTATGACTCTGGGGCCAACGTCCTGACTTTC.

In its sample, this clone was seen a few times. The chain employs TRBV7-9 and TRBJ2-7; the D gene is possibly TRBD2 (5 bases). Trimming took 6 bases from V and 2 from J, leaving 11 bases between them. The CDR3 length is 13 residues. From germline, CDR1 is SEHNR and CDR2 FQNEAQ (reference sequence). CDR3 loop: CASRTAEAYEQYF. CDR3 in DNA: TGTGCCAGCAGAACAGCGGAGGCCTACGAGCAGTACTTC.

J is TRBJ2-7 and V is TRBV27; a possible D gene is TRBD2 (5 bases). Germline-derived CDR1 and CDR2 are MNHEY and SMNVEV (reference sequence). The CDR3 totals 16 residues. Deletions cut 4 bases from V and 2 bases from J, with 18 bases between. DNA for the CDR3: TGTGCCAGCAGTTCCCTTGGTGGGGAGCCCCCCTACGAGCAGTACTTC. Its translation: CASSSLGGEPPYEQYF.

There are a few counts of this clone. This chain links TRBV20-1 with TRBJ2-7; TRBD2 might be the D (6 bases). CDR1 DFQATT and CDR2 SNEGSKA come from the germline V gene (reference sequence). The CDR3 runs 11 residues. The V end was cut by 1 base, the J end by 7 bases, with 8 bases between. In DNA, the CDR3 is TGCAGTGCTAGAGTAGCGGAGGAGCAGTACTTC. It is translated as CSARVAEEQYF.

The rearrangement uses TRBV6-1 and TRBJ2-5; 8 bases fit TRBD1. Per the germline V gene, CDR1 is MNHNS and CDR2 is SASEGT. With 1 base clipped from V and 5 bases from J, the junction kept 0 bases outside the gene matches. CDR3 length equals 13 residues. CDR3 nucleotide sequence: TGTGCCAGCAGTGAAGGACAGGGGGAGACCCAGTACTTC. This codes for CASSEGQGETQYF.

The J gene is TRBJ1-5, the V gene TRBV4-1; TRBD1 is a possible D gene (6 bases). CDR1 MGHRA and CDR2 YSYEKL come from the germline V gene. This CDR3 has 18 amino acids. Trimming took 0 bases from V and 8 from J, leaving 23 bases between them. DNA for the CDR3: TGCGCCAGCAGCCAAGAAGTGGCGGGGGCAGGCACGGATAAGCCCCAGCATTTT. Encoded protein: CASSQEVAGAGTDKPQHF.

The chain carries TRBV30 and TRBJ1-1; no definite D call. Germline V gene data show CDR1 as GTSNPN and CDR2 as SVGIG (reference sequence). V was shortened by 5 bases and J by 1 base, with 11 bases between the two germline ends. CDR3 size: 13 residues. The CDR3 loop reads CAWDTPRNTEAFF. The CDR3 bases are TGTGCCTGGGACACCCCGAGGAACACTGAAGCTTTCTTT.

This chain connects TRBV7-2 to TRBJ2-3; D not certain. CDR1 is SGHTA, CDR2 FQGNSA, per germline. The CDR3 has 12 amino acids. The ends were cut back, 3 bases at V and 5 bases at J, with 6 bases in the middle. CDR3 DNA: TGTGCCAGCAGCTTGACGGGAGATACGCAGTATTTT. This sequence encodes CASSLTGDTQYF.

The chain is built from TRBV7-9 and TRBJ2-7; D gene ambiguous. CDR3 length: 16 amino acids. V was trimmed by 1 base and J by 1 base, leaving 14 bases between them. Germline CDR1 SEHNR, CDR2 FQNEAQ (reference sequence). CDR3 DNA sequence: TGTGCCAGCAGCTTAGTAGGAAGCGACCGATCCTACGAGCAGTACTTC. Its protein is CASSLVGSDRSYEQYF.

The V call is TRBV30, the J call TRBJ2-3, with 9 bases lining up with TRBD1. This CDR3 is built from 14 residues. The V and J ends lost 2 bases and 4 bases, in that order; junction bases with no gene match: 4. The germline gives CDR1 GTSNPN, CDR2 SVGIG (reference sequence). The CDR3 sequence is CAWSPWTGADTQYF. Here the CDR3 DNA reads TGTGCCTGGAGTCCCTGGACAGGGGCAGATACGCAGTATTTT. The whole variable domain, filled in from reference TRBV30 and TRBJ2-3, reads SQTIHQWPATLVQPVGSPLSLECTVEGTSNPNLYWYRQAAGRGLQLLFYSVGIGQISSEVPQNLSASRPQDRQFILSSKKLLLSDSGFYLCAWSPWTGADTQYFGPGTRLTVL.

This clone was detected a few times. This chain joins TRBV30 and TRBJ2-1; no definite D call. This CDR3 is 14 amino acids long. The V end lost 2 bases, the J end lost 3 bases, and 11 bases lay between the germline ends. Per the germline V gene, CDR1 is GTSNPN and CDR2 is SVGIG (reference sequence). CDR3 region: CAWSLLELYNEQFF. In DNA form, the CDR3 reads TGTGCCTGGAGTCTCTTGGAACTCTACAATGAGCAGTTCTTC.

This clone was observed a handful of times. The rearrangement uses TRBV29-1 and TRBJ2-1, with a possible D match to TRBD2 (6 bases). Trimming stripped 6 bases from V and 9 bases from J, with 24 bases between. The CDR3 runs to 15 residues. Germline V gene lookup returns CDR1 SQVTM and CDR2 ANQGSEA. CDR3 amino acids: CSVVWAGRTIGEQFF. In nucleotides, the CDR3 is TGCAGCGTAGTCTGGGCGGGAAGAACCATCGGTGAGCAGTTCTTC.

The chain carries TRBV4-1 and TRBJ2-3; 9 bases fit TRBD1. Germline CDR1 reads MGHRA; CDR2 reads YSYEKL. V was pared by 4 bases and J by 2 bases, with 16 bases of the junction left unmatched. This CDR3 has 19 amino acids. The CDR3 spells CASSLRTGALIDLTDTQYF. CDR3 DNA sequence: TGCGCCAGCAGCCTTCGGACAGGGGCGCTCATAGATCTCACAGATACGCAGTATTTT.

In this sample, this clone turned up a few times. The CDR3: CASSHLSAEQETQYF. In DNA, the CDR3 is TGCGCCAGCAGCCACCTCTCGGCAGAACAAGAGACCCAGTACTTC. This chain links TRBV4-1 with TRBJ2-5; D gene ambiguous. V was pared by 3 bases and J by 2 bases, with 13 bases between. CDR1 and CDR2 (germline): MGHRA, YSYEKL. The CDR3 has 15 amino acids.

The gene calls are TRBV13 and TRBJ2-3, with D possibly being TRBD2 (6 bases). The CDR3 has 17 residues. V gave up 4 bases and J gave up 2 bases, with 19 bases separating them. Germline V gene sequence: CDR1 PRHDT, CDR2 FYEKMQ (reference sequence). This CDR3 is CASSSASVGENTDTQYF. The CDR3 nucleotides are TGTGCCAGCAGCTCGGCTAGCGTTGGAGAGAACACAGATACGCAGTATTTT.

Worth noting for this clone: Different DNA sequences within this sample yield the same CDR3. The CDR3 here is CSVEQNTEAFF. The DNA of the CDR3 is TGCAGCGTTGAGCAGAACACTGAAGCTTTCTTT. V usage is TRBV29-1 and J usage is TRBJ1-1; no definite D call. CDR3 length equals 11 residues. The V and J ends lost 3 bases and 1 base respectively, with 3 bases between them. Per germline, CDR1 SQVTM and CDR2 ANQGSEA.

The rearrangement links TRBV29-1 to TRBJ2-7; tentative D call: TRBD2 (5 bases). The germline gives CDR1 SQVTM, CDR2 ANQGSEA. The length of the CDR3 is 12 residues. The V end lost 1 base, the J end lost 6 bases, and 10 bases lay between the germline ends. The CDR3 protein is CSVEVSEGEQYF. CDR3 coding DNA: TGCAGCGTTGAAGTATCTGAGGGCGAGCAGTACTTC.

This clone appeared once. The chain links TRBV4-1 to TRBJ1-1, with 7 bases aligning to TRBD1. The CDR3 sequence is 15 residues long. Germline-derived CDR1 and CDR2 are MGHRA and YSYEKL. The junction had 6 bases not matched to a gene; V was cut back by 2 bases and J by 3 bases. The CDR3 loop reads CASSQTTGYDTEAFF. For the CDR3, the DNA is TGCGCCAGCAGCCAAACGACAGGGTACGACACTGAAGCTTTCTTT.

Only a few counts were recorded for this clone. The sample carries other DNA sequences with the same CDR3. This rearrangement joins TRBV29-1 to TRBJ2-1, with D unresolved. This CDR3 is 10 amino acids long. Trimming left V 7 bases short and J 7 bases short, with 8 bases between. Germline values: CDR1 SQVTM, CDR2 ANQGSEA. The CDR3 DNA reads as TGCAGCGGGGGTGGAAATGAGCAGTTCTTC. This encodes CSGGGNEQFF.

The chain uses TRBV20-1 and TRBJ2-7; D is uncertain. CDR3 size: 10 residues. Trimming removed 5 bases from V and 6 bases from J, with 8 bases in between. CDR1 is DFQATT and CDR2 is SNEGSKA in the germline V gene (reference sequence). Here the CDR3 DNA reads TGCAGTGCTTGGGCGACCGAGCAGTACTTC. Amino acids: CSAWATEQYF.

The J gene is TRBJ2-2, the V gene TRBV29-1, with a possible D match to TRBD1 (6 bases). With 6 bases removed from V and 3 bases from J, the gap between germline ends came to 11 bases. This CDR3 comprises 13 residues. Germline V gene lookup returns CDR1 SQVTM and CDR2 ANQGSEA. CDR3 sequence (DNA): TGCAGCGTGGTACGGACAGACACCGGGGAGCTGTTTTTT. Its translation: CSVVRTDTGELFF.

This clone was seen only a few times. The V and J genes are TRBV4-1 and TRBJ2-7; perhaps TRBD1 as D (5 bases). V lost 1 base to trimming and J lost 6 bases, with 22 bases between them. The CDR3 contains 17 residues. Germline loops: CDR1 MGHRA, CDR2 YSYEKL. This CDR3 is CASSQGGSGFPGSEQYF. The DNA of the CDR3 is TGCGCCAGCAGCCAAGGTGGGTCAGGGTTCCCGGGTTCCGAGCAGTACTTC.

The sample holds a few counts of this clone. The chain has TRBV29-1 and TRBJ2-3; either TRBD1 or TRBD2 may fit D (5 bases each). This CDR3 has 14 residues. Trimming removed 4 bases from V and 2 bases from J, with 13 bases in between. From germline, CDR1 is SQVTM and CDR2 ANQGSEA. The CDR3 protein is CSVGDVASTDTQYF. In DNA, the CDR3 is TGCAGCGTTGGGGACGTGGCCTCCACAGATACGCAGTATTTT.

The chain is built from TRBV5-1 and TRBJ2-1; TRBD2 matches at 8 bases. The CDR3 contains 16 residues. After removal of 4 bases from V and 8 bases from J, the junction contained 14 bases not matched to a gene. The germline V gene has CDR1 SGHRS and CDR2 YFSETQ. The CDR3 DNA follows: TGCGCCAGCAGCCCGACTAGCGTGAGTTATGGCGATGAGCAGTTCTTC. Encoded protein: CASSPTSVSYGDEQFF.

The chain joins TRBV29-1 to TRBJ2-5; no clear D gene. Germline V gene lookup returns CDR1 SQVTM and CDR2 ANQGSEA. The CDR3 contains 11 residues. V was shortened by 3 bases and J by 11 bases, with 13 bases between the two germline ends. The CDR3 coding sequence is TGCAGCGTTGATTTGATGGCGGAGCAGTACTTC. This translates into CSVDLMAEQYF.

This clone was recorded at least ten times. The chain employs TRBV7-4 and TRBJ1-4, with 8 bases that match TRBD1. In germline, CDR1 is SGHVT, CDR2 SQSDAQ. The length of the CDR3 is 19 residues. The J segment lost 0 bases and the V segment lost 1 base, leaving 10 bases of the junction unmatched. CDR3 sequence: CASSLGPRQGSSTNEKLFF. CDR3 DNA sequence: TGTGCCAGCAGCTTAGGTCCACGACAGGGGTCGTCAACTAATGAAAAACTGTTTTTT.